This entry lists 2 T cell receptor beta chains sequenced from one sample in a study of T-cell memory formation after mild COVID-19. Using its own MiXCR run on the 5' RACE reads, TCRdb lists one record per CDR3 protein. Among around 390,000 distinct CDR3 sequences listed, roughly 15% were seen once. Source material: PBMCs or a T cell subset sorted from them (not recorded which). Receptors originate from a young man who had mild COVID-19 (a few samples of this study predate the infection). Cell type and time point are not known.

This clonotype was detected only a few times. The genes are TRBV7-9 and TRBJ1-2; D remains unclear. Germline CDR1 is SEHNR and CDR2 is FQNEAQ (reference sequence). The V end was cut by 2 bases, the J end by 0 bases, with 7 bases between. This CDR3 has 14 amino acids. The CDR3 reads CASSLQESNYGYTF. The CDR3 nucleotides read TGTGCCAGCAGCTTACAGGAATCTAACTATGGCTACACCTTC.

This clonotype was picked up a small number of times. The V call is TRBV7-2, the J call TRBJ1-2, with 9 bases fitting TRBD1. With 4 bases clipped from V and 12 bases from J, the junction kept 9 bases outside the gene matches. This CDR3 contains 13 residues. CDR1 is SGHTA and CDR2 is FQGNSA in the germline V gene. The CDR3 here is CASSYLPGQGHTF. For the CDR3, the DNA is TGTGCCAGCAGCTACCTCCCGGGACAGGGCCACACCTTC.